The 9 T cell receptor beta chains listed next were all sequenced from one sample in a study of identifying expanded T cells in peripheral blood. Some clones are missing from TCRdb's copy, which holds only in-frame ones; the method was immunoSEQ multiplex PCR. The table shows 110,000 or so clones, with roughly 90% occurring only once. Specimen: blood. Receptors originate from a person aged 18-69 years in good health.

This clone came up once. This chain connects TRBV7-8 to TRBJ1-2; D uncertain. Looked up from germline, CDR1 is SGHVS and CDR2 is FQNEAQ. The CDR3 has 12 residues. Trimming pared 4 bases from V and 4 bases from J, leaving 7 bases between. In DNA, the CDR3 is TGTGCCAGCAGCTACGACGGCTATGGCTACACCTTC. It codes for CASSYDGYGYTF.

The chain joins TRBV6-1 to TRBJ1-2, with D perhaps matching TRBD1 (5 bases). From germline, CDR1 is MNHNS and CDR2 SASEGT. The CDR3 is made up of 13 amino acids. V was trimmed by 9 bases and J by 5 bases, leaving 16 bases between them. CDR3 nucleotide sequence: TGTGCCAGTTCCGGGACCGACCTATATGGCTACACCTTC. Translation: CASSGTDLYGYTF.

The V and J genes are TRBV5-1 and TRBJ2-7; TRBD1 agrees at 11 bases. CDR3 length: 15 residues. V trimming: 0 bases; J trimming: 5 bases; junction bases outside the gene matches: 4. CDR1 is SGHRS and CDR2 is YFSETQ in the germline V gene. This chain's CDR3 is CASSLGGTGGNEQYF. The CDR3 coding sequence is TGCGCCAGCAGCTTGGGCGGGACAGGGGGGAACGAGCAGTACTTC.

This clone was detected only a few times. The CDR3 spells CASTRNTEAFF. In DNA form, the CDR3 reads TGTGCCAGCACACGGAACACTGAAGCTTTCTTT. The chain carries TRBV28 and TRBJ1-1; D unresolved. The germline CDR1 and CDR2 sequences are MDHEN and SYDVKM. Trimming removed 7 bases from V and 1 base from J, with 4 bases in between. This CDR3 is 11 amino acids long.

The rearrangement links TRBV30 to TRBJ2-3, with D perhaps TRBD1 (8 bases). Germline lookup yields CDR1 GTSNPN and CDR2 SVGIG (reference sequence). V was cut by 0 bases and J by 3 bases, with 10 bases left in between. The length of the CDR3 is 14 residues. The CDR3 DNA reads TGTGCCTGGAGTGTACAGGGGGGGACAGATACGCAGTATTTT. It codes for CAWSVQGGTDTQYF.

The chain recombines TRBV7-9 with TRBJ1-2, with unresolved D. V was pared by 2 bases and J by 3 bases, with 10 bases between. The CDR3 spans 14 residues. Looked up from germline, CDR1 is SEHNR and CDR2 is FQNEAQ (reference sequence). The chain's CDR3 is CASSLNAGDYGYTF. As DNA, the CDR3 is TGTGCCAGCAGCTTAAATGCCGGGGACTATGGCTACACCTTC.

This clone has only a few counts. The chain is built from TRBV13 and TRBJ1-1; D remains unclear. The CDR3 contains 19 residues. Per the germline V gene, CDR1 is PRHDT and CDR2 is FYEKMQ (reference sequence). The germline V and J ends were trimmed by 0 bases and 1 base, with 21 bases remaining between them. The CDR3: CASSLGHNSFVLGNTEAFF. As DNA, the CDR3 is TGTGCCAGCAGCTTAGGCCACAACAGTTTCGTGCTTGGGAACACTGAAGCTTTCTTT.

The chain uses TRBV11-3 and TRBJ2-7; 9 positions agree with TRBD1. V dropped 6 bases and J dropped 4; count of bases not matched to a gene: 7. The CDR3 runs to 14 residues. CDR1 is SGHNT and CDR2 is YENEEA in the germline V gene. Here the CDR3 reads CASSYGTGSYEQYF. CDR3 sequence (DNA): TGTGCCAGCAGTTACGGGACAGGGTCTTACGAGCAGTACTTC.

The CDR3 protein is CASSDWTPGNTIYF. In nucleotides, the CDR3 is TGTGCCAGCAGTGACTGGACACCAGGAAACACCATATATTTT. V is TRBV6-1 and J is TRBJ1-3; D is possibly TRBD1 (5 bases). The germline V and J ends were trimmed by 3 bases and 4 bases, with 10 bases remaining between them. This CDR3 has 14 residues. Germline V CDR1 and CDR2: MNHNS, SASEGT.